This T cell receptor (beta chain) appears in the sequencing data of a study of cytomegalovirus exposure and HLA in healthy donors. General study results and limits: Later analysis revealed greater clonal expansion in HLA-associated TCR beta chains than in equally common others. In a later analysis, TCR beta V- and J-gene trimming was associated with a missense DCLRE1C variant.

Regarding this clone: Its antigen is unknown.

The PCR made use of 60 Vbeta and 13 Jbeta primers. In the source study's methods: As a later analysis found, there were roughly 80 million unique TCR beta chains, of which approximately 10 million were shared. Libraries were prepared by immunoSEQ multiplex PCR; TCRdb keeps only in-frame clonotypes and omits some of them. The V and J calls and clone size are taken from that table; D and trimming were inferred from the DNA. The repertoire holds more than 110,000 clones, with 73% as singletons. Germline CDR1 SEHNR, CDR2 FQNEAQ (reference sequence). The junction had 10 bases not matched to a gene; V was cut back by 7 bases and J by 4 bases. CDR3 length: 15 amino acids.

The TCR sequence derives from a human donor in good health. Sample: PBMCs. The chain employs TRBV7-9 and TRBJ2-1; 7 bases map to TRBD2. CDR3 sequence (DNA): TGTGCCAGCATCCTCGATCTAGCGGAGTACAATGAGCAGTTCTTC. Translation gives CASILDLAEYNEQFF.